These T cell receptor beta chains were read from a single sample in a study of T cells in Graves' hyperthyroidism and ophthalmopathy. From the multiplex PCR reads, TCRdb called clonotypes with MiXCR, one entry per CDR3 protein. This sample carries 380,000 or so distinct CDR3 sequences, roughly 14% of them seen once, and the ten largest clones take approximately 23%. Specimen: blood. The receptors were sampled from a woman aged 25 to 45 with Graves' hyperthyroidism. Each CDR3 is given with its conserved first and last residue.

V	J	CDR3
TRBV10-2	TRBJ2-7	CASSETGRRAYEQYF
TRBV13	TRBJ2-1	CASSSRDRRPNEQFF
TRBV29-1	TRBJ1-4	CSVIQGSEEKLFF
TRBV12-3/TRBV12-4	TRBJ2-5	CASGETGLETQYF
TRBV2	TRBJ2-1	CASSEESTEEFF
TRBV20-1	TRBJ1-6	CSASGGQGLSNSPLHF
TRBV29-1	TRBJ2-3	CSVEDRLAGTDTQYF
TRBV28	TRBJ2-2	CASSYPPGQTGELFF
TRBV20-1	TRBJ2-1	CSARTSGRPVAYNEQFF
TRBV7-9	TRBJ2-2	CASSSRDRVNTGELFF
TRBV28	TRBJ1-1	CASSLHRGSTEAFF
TRBV28	TRBJ2-2	CASSFRAGGAGELFF
TRBV28	TRBJ2-5	CASSRSQETQYF
TRBV28	TRBJ1-6	CASSSIGSVAVGDSPLHF
TRBV28	TRBJ2-5	CASSSQTGGSETQYF
TRBV28	TRBJ1-2	CASSSGTGRNYGYTF
TRBV9	TRBJ1-2	CASSVTGLNGYTF
TRBV7-2	TRBJ2-3	CASSSPDTQYF
TRBV7-9	TRBJ2-7	CASSLNEEPSSEQYF
TRBV30	TRBJ2-1	CAWRVLAAYNEQFF
TRBV7-2	TRBJ2-6	CASSRAGSGANVLTF
TRBV7-8	TRBJ1-4	CASSLSGIQNEKLFF
TRBV3-1	TRBJ1-5	CASSFSPGNQPQHF
TRBV2	TRBJ1-2	CASRIAGYTF
TRBV5-1	TRBJ1-1	CASSLIPGDTEAFF
TRBV7-9	TRBJ2-7	CASSETSATYEQYF
TRBV29-1	TRBJ1-4	CSVGQSIYEKLFF
TRBV20-1	TRBJ2-4	CSARTFPVTWNIQHF
TRBV18	TRBJ1-2	CASSPEIYGYTF
TRBV12-3/TRBV12-4	TRBJ2-2	CAGSLRPSGSRSGELFF
TRBV19	TRBJ1-5	CASSIDGPQPQHF
TRBV28	TRBJ1-2	CASSPRTRGPVYGYTF
TRBV18	TRBJ2-5	CASSDQGRETQYF
TRBV7-9	TRBJ2-4	CASSPGGVNIQYF
TRBV5-4	TRBJ2-2	CASRQGASGAHTGELFF
TRBV28	TRBJ2-3	CASSLTGSTDTQYF
TRBV28	TRBJ2-2	CASSPGLAERAGFGELFF
TRBV24-1	TRBJ2-1	CATSDWDREDDNEQFF
TRBV6-1	TRBJ1-4	CASRKGGKLFF
TRBV6-2/TRBV6-3	TRBJ2-2	CASSPGPGELFF
TRBV3-1	TRBJ2-7	CASGGTSGNEQYF
TRBV7-2	TRBJ2-3	CASAFTDTQYF
TRBV9	TRBJ2-2	CASSLRSAGSVDTGELFF
TRBV30	TRBJ2-3	CAWDSGGFDTQYF
TRBV30	TRBJ1-1	CAWSVQVPTEAFF
TRBV3-1	TRBJ2-1	CASTSAGGNEQFF
TRBV15	TRBJ1-5	CATSRDRGQPQHF
TRBV7-8	TRBJ1-1	CASSSPGRVITEAFF
TRBV6-1	TRBJ2-1	CGLELYRYNEQFF
TRBV29-1	TRBJ2-5	CSVPYGGSEETQYF
TRBV12-3/TRBV12-4	TRBJ2-5	CASSLTSRESETQYF